The source of this T cell receptor (beta chain) is a study of cytomegalovirus exposure and HLA in healthy donors (TCRdb year 2017). For the study in its entirety: In an earlier analysis of about 560 of the donors, around 300 Gb of sequence data and about 110 million unique TCR beta sequences from about 179 million T cells were reported. The study aimed to test whether signatures of past pathogen exposure could be identified by cataloging public T cell receptors. Besides the first cohort of under 700 subjects, a separate validation cohort made up of around 120 different subjects was used. In an earlier analysis of a few hundred of the donors, high-throughput TCR beta sequencing was used to judge whether each TCR beta V gene segment behaved as functional or pseudogenic. In a later genetic analysis, genome-wide SNP genotypes for about three fifths of the roughly 670 donors were used, and that subset was treated as a discovery cohort. The later analysis used no new phenotypic data to find candidate immune exposures, relying instead on TCR beta sequences and their occurrence across donors. Donor age, sex, ethnicity and CMV serostatus were compiled together with the repertoire data. Because of strong linkage in the cohort, roughly 5 DR-DQ haplotypes were treated as single units for association and clustering. The study profiled the T cell repertoires of 550 to 700 subjects by immunosequencing and related them to cytomegalovirus serostatus. Of the roughly 400 genotyped donors, about 80% fell in the genetic ancestry cluster associated with self-reported Caucasian donors. Roughly 300 gigabases of sequencing data and 91 million or so unique TCR sequences made up an early release that covered some 640 HLA-typed donors. A later analysis re-analyzed previously published TCR beta repertoires from 550 to 700 donors and added high-resolution HLA genotyping to study TCR occurrence patterns. High-throughput TCR immunosequencing, statistical association of individual TCRs with disease status, and machine learning were combined to predict cytomegalovirus infection status. All discovery cohort repertoires had been generated on a single sequencing platform. Class I and class II HLA loci were covered by the typing at four-digit resolution. The number of donors typed differed by locus, with roughly 629-640 for A, B, C, DRB1 and DQB1, about 500 for DQA1, 600 to 610 for DPA1, and over 400 for DPB1. On average, about 200,000 unique TCR beta nucleotide sequences were sequenced per donor among about 400 genotyped donors of the cohort, with approximately 18% of those sequences being non-productive. What the study reported, not specific to this receptor: Specific HLA alleles were associated with 15,000 to 20,000 TCR beta sequences at a false discovery rate of 0.05 in a later analysis. A cluster of highly shared sequence variants was judged likely to be a technical artifact of the sequencing pipeline. In a later analysis, HLA-associated TCR beta chains showed more clonal expansion and lower generation probabilities than non-associated chains that were equally common. A further reported finding was that TCR beta sequences accurately predicted the HLA-A and HLA-B alleles for most subjects in the first cohort. When HLA alleles, especially DR and DQ, strongly co-occurred, attributing TCR associations to individual alleles was difficult. Because HLA typing was unavailable for some donors at each locus, only the typed subset was used in association tests. Immune exposure information for the cohort was limited to CMV serostatus. The 87-base-pair reads could not distinguish some IMGT-functional V segments, including TRBV6-2 and TRBV6-3, so those segments were excluded. Only TCR beta chains were sequenced in this cohort, and the absence of alpha or paired-chain data limited detectable features. Linkage disequilibrium might explain the correlated functional status among segregating V segments, but an unknown experimental factor could not be excluded. Most TCR sequences were observed very rarely across donors, whereas some public TCRs were present in many individuals. Because counts were too low, about 18 rarely observed V segments, including chromosome 9 orphons, were excluded from the earlier analysis of around 640 of the donors. In a later analysis, TCR association rates were found to vary across HLA loci, with the most associated TCRs seen for DRB1 alleles and the fewest for HLA-C alleles. According to a later analysis, parvovirus B19, influenza, CMV and Epstein-Barr virus appeared linked to several top co-occurrence clusters. A total of 164 TCR beta chains were listed by the study as associated with cytomegalovirus. Most CMV-associated TCR beta chains appeared to be HLA-restricted in a later analysis, and the HLA associations seemed to be driven largely by CMV exposure. Presence/absence analyses assumed roughly uniform sequencing depth across donors, an assumption that may not hold. According to the authors, the approach could potentially be generalized to other disease states and immunological phenotypes. Broadly in line with IMGT annotations, most TCR beta V segments showed up in productive rearrangements about 87% or about 30% of the time in an earlier analysis of 587 of the donors. A few of the identified cytomegalovirus-associated TCR beta chains were confirmed in vitro to be specific for cytomegalovirus antigens. In a later genetic analysis, fewer N-insertions in productive TCRs were reported among donors in an Asian-associated ancestry cluster than the roughly 640-donor mean. The classifier was reported to diagnose cytomegalovirus status with high specificity and sensitivity in both the original cohort and the validation cohort. V-gene and J-gene trimming of TCR beta chains was associated with a missense DCLRE1C variant in a later genetic analysis, and the association was replicated in an independent cohort.

As encoded in the germline V gene, CDR1 is KGHSY while CDR2 is FQNENV. The CDR3 goes from the cysteine to the phenylalanine over 16 residues. Kept here is only the CDR3 DNA, which spans 48 bases and is read in frame from base 1. The V end gives up 2 bases and the J end 2 bases, leaving 8 bases in the junction not matched to a gene. The protocol used for the library was the immunoSEQ multiplex PCR assay. A mixture of 60 forward primers for TCR Vbeta segments and 13 reverse primers for TCR Jbeta segments was used in the multiplex PCR. A multiplex PCR assay on genomic DNA amplified the CDR3 region of rearranged TCR beta genes. On the Illumina HiSeq System, the amplified TCR beta libraries were sequenced as 87-base-pair reads. Concerning the study's data processing: Across the roughly 640 repertoires, a later analysis counted 60 million to 90 million unique TCR beta chains, 8.5 million to 12 million of which were shared by at least two donors. Raw reads were error-corrected and collapsed into unique sequences by a nearest-neighbor algorithm in which closely related sequences were merged to remove PCR and sequencing errors. To assign V, D and J gene segments, CDR3 sequences were aligned to IMGT reference sequences. For a sequence to be retained, a match of at least six nucleotides was required to both a V gene segment and a J gene segment. A rearrangement was called productive if the CDR3 had no stop codons and remained in frame with V and J, and every other rearrangement was called non-productive. CDR3 was defined according to IMGT convention as the region running from the second conserved V-encoded cysteine to the conserved J-encoded phenylalanine. The earlier analysis of 587 of the donors excluded sequences that lacked an unambiguous match to a single V gene segment. In an earlier analysis of approximately 550 of the donors, V segments were called functional above 56.7% productive rearrangements and were called segregating when the between-donor standard deviation exceeded 5%. A statistical classification framework was built for diagnosing cytomegalovirus status from the catalog of TCR beta chain sequences. In a later analysis, TCR nucleotide sequences were compared against IMGT/GENE-DB human TR gene sequences so that V and J genes could be assigned. The TCRdist pipeline was used in a later analysis to assign CDR3 sequences and most-parsimonious VDJ recombination scenarios. In a later analysis, each TCR beta chain was defined by its CDR3 amino acid sequence together with its V-gene family, and reads lacking a unique V-gene family were excluded. To address suspected cross-contamination and a sequencing artifact, a later analysis removed 592 highly shared, low-generation-probability nucleotide sequences. In a later analysis, a clonal expansion index for each public chain was calculated from normalized within-repertoire ranks of inferred template counts. In a later analysis, generation probabilities were computed using a VDJ recombination model fitted to out-of-frame rearrangements, and the results were checked against IGoR. In a later analysis, hypergeometric tests were used to score TCR-TCR, TCR-HLA and TCR-CMV co-occurrence, with a repertoire-size bias correction applied to TCR pairs. False discovery rates were estimated in a later analysis by permuting HLA or CMV assignments 20 times. In a later analysis, co-occurring TCRs were grouped with DBSCAN, and TCRdist sequence similarity was added when clustering was performed within HLA-allele-positive subsets. For co-occurrence clustering, repertoires with fewer than 30,000 or more than 120,000 public chains were excluded, along with roughly five repertoires with anomalous nucleotide sharing. The table was pulled from immuneACCESS by TCRdb, which kept in-frame rearrangements only. Such tables lose some clones; where checked, under half of the loss comes from unresolved V genes, and the rest has no known cause. V and J calls plus clone size are reproduced from that table; the DNA served to infer D and trimming. The sample records fewer than 200,000 clones, about three quarters of which are singletons. The top ten constitute 1.5% of the sample.

A note on this clone: Its antigen is currently not known. No base qualities exist here, and no much larger clone lies one base off it.

The cohort was made up of approximately 670 healthy bone marrow donors. At the time of sampling, all cohort members were nominally healthy, though unrecorded immune exposures were likely present. The donor was CMV seronegative and was included in the group of 352 seronegative cohort members. A peripheral blood sample was collected from each donor, and TCR beta sequencing was performed on peripheral blood mononuclear cells. The Qiagen DNeasy Blood Extraction Kit was used to extract genomic DNA from the blood cell samples. The sequenced material came from PBMCs. The chain is made from TRBV16 and TRBJ2-7, with 8 central nucleotides matching TRBD1. The receptor was isolated from a girl aged 10-17 years in good health and CMV-seronegative. The CDR3 region reads CASSQRAGTGAYEQYF. The nucleotides read TGTGCCAGCAGCCAACGAGCCGGGACAGGAGCCTACGAGCAGTACTTC.